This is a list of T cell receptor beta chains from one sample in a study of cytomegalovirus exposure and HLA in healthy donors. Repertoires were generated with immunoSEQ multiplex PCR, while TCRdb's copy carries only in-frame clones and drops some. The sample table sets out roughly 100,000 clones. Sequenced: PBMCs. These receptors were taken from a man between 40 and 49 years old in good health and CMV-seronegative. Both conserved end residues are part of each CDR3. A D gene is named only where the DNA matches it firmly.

TGTGCCAGCAACGTCGGGGGCCAAGAGACCCAGTACTTC	CASNVGGQETQYF	TRBJ2-5	TRBV9	.
TGTGCCGGCGTAGGTAGGACAGGGGAGCAGTTCTTC	CAGVGRTGEQFF	TRBJ2-1	TRBV30	TRBD1
TGTGCCACCAGCAGAGATCGTGTGAACACTGAAGCTTTCTTT	CATSRDRVNTEAFF	TRBJ1-1	TRBV15	.
TGTGCCAGCAGTGCCGTAGAAGCGGGGGGTAATGAGCAGTTCTTC	CASSAVEAGGNEQFF	TRBJ2-1	TRBV6-1	TRBD2
TGTGCCACCAGCAGAGATCGGCAGGGGGTGGTTGATACGCAGTATTTT	CATSRDRQGVVDTQYF	TRBJ2-3	TRBV15	TRBD1
TGTGCCAGCAGCCCCATGGGGTCGACAGGCCGTTTAAACTATGGCTACACCTTC	CASSPMGSTGRLNYGYTF	TRBJ1-2	TRBV7-9	.
TGTGCCAGCACCTCGCAGGGGGAGTATGGCTACACCTTC	CASTSQGEYGYTF	TRBJ1-2	TRBV7-2	TRBD1
TGTGCCAGCACTCTGACAGGGGGAGGCTACGAGCAGTACTTC	CASTLTGGGYEQYF	TRBJ2-7	TRBV7-2	TRBD1
TGCGCCAGCAGCCAAGATCTCGGTATTAATACTCAGTTCTTC	CASSQDLGINTQFF	TRBJ2-1	TRBV4-3	.
TGTGCCTGGAGTGTGGGGCGAAATCAGCCCCAGCATTTT	CAWSVGRNQPQHF	TRBJ1-5	TRBV30	.
TGTGCCAGCAGGGGGACACTTAGCACAGATACGCAGTATTTT	CASRGTLSTDTQYF	TRBJ2-3	TRBV6-1	.
TGTGCCAGCAGTCGGACATTACAAGAGACCCAGTACTTC	CASSRTLQETQYF	TRBJ2-5	TRBV6-5	.
TGTGCCAGTAGTATACAGAACACCGGGGAGCTGTTTTTT	CASSIQNTGELFF	TRBJ2-2	TRBV19	.
TGCGCCAGCAGCCGGACAGGGGGCTGTAGCTTC	CASSRTGGCSF	TRBJ1-2	TRBV5-1	TRBD1
TGCGCCAGCAGCTTGGTTGGGGGGTCTGGGAACACTGAAGCTTTCTTT	CASSLVGGSGNTEAFF	TRBJ1-1	TRBV5-1	.
TGTGCCAGCAGCAGAGGACAGGGAGAGACCCAGTACTTC	CASSRGQGETQYF	TRBJ2-5	TRBV7-9	TRBD1
TGCGCCAGCAGCTTAGGACTAGACGTTGGAGGGGAGCTGTTTTTT	CASSLGLDVGGELFF	TRBJ2-2	TRBV5-1	TRBD2
TGTGCCAGCAGCTTCGGGACTAGCGGGGGCTCCTACGAGCAGTACTTC	CASSFGTSGGSYEQYF	TRBJ2-7	TRBV7-2	TRBD2
TGTGCCAGCAGCCCCGGACAGCTGTACGAGCAGTACTTC	CASSPGQLYEQYF	TRBJ2-7	TRBV13	.
TGTGCCAGCAGCGCCAGGGGGATCGGCACTGAAGCTTTCTTT	CASSARGIGTEAFF	TRBJ1-1	TRBV21-1	.
TGTGCCAGTAGCTCCGGGACAGGGTTTGGAGCCAAAAACATTCAGTACTTC	CASSSGTGFGAKNIQYF	TRBJ2-4	TRBV19	TRBD1
TGTGCCAGCAGTGATCCCCGGGGGGGAGGGAACACTGAAGCTTTCTTT	CASSDPRGGGNTEAFF	TRBJ1-1	TRBV25-1	.
TGTGCCAGCAGTTACGCATTACAGGGGGCGGCCTACGAGCAGTACTTC	CASSYALQGAAYEQYF	TRBJ2-7	TRBV6-5	TRBD1
TGTGCCAGCTCCCGGACAGACACTGAAGCTTTCTTT	CASSRTDTEAFF	TRBJ1-1	TRBV18	.
TGTGCCAGCAGTTACGGGGAGGTCGGTCAGCCCCAGCATTTT	CASSYGEVGQPQHF	TRBJ1-5	TRBV6-6	.
TGCGCCAGCAGTTCCGACACGAACAGGGGCAGGGGCTACACCTTC	CASSSDTNRGRGYTF	TRBJ1-2	TRBV5-1	TRBD1
TGTGCCAGTAGTTTCGGGGGGACAGGGGGTTTTAATACGCAGTATTTT	CASSFGGTGGFNTQYF	TRBJ2-3	TRBV19	TRBD1
TGTGCCAGCAGCATGATCGACAGGGGGCAAAGTGGCTACACCTTC	CASSMIDRGQSGYTF	TRBJ1-2	TRBV5-6	TRBD1
TGTGCCAGCAGCCTCAGTGCTGGGCGAGGGACTGAAGCTTTCTTT	CASSLSAGRGTEAFF	TRBJ1-1	TRBV28	.
TGTGCCAGTAGTATGGGCAGGGATAGAGAGACCCAGTACTTC	CASSMGRDRETQYF	TRBJ2-5	TRBV19	.
TGCGCCAGCAGCTTGGTCCAGGGGTACACCGGGGAGCTGTTTTTT	CASSLVQGYTGELFF	TRBJ2-2	TRBV5-1	.
TGCGCCAGCAGTGACCAGACAGATCGACGCTCCTACAATGAGCAGTTCTTC	CASSDQTDRRSYNEQFF	TRBJ2-1	TRBV10-1	.
TGTGCCAGCACCTCGGCCGGGTTTTACACTGAAGCTTTCTTT	CASTSAGFYTEAFF	TRBJ1-1	TRBV27	.
TGCAGCGCCGGGGGGGGGAGCACTGAAGCTTTCTTT	CSAGGGSTEAFF	TRBJ1-1	TRBV29-1	.
TGTGCCAGCAGCCTGGAACCGGGCTACGAGCAGTACTTC	CASSLEPGYEQYF	TRBJ2-7	TRBV14	.
TGCGCCAGCAGCTTGGCTGCGGCCGGGGAGCTGTTTTTT	CASSLAAAGELFF	TRBJ2-2	TRBV5-1	.
TGCGCCAGCAGCGCGAACCCTCCCGCGGGAAATGAAAAACTGTTTTTT	CASSANPPAGNEKLFF	TRBJ1-4	TRBV5-1	.
TGTGCCAGCAGTTACTCGCGCCCTACTGGCTACGAGCAGTACTTC	CASSYSRPTGYEQYF	TRBJ2-7	TRBV6-5	.
TGTGCCAGCAGCCCGGGGGGGCCGGCGCGAGCTTTCTTT	CASSPGGPARAFF	TRBJ1-1	TRBV7-9	.
TGTGCCAGCAGTGTCCGCGGGGCCCTCTACGAGCAGTACTTC	CASSVRGALYEQYF	TRBJ2-7	TRBV2	.
TGTGCCAGCAGTGAAAGACTAGCTCCTGGAGGGCAGTACTTC	CASSERLAPGGQYF	TRBJ2-7	TRBV2	TRBD2
TGTGCCAGTAATCAGGGCGCATACTCTGGGGCCAACGTCCTGACTTTC	CASNQGAYSGANVLTF	TRBJ2-6	TRBV19	.
TGTGCCACCAGCAGAGACAGATCCTACGAGCAGTACTTC	CATSRDRSYEQYF	TRBJ2-7	TRBV15	.
TGTGCCAGTAGTCTACAGGGTGATCCTAACTATGGCTACACCTTC	CASSLQGDPNYGYTF	TRBJ1-2	TRBV19	.
TGTGCCAGCAGTACTTCTAGCGGACAATCCTACAATGAGCAGTTCTTC	CASSTSSGQSYNEQFF	TRBJ2-1	TRBV28	TRBD2
TGCGCCAGCAGGGGTAGCGGGGGGTCCTACAATGAGCAGTTCTTC	CASRGSGGSYNEQFF	TRBJ2-1	TRBV5-1	TRBD2
TGTGCCAGCAGCAGCATTCTAGGCTACGAGCAGTACTTC	CASSSILGYEQYF	TRBJ2-7	TRBV13	.
TGTGCCAGCAGTTACTCAGAGGTGAACACCGGGGAGCTGTTTTTT	CASSYSEVNTGELFF	TRBJ2-2	TRBV6-5	.
TGTGCCAGCAGCTTGGCCGTAGGGGTGGACTATGGCTACACCTTC	CASSLAVGVDYGYTF	TRBJ1-2	TRBV5-6	.
TGTGCCAGTAAAAAAGCGGGAGGGCCAGGCACAGATACGCAGTATTTT	CASKKAGGPGTDTQYF	TRBJ2-3	TRBV19	TRBD2
TGTGCCAGCAATGACAAGTCTATGAACACTGAAGCTTTCTTT	CASNDKSMNTEAFF	TRBJ1-1	TRBV5-6	.
TGTGCCAGAAGCTACCTTGACTGGGTCGCGAACACTGAAGCTTTCTTT	CARSYLDWVANTEAFF	TRBJ1-1	TRBV5-3	.
TGTGCCAGCAGCTTAGGGACGCGGGGTCCGGTGGCCAAAAACATTCAGTACTTC	CASSLGTRGPVAKNIQYF	TRBJ2-4	TRBV7-6	.
TGTGCCAGCAGTTACGGACAGAATAATTCACCCCTCCACTTT	CASSYGQNNSPLHF	TRBJ1-6	TRBV6-5	.
TGCGCCAGCAGCTTGGGATCCTCGGTAGACGAGCAGTACTTC	CASSLGSSVDEQYF	TRBJ2-7	TRBV5-1	.
TGTGCCTGGACCGTTCAGGGGGCAATCGGCTACACCTTC	CAWTVQGAIGYTF	TRBJ1-2	TRBV30	TRBD1
TGTGCCAGTAGATCCAGGGGGATTGGCAATCAGCCCCAGCATTTT	CASRSRGIGNQPQHF	TRBJ1-5	TRBV19	TRBD1
TGCGCCAGCAGCTTACAGGGGGCGGGACTCTCTGGGGCCAACGTCCTGACTTTC	CASSLQGAGLSGANVLTF	TRBJ2-6	TRBV5-1	TRBD1
TGTGCCAGCAGTTATGCAGGGGCGTCGAATGAGCAGTTCTTC	CASSYAGASNEQFF	TRBJ2-1	TRBV6-5	.
TGTGCCAGCAGTTACCTCCGGGGGGGCTCTGGAAACACCATATATTTT	CASSYLRGGSGNTIYF	TRBJ1-3	TRBV6-5	.